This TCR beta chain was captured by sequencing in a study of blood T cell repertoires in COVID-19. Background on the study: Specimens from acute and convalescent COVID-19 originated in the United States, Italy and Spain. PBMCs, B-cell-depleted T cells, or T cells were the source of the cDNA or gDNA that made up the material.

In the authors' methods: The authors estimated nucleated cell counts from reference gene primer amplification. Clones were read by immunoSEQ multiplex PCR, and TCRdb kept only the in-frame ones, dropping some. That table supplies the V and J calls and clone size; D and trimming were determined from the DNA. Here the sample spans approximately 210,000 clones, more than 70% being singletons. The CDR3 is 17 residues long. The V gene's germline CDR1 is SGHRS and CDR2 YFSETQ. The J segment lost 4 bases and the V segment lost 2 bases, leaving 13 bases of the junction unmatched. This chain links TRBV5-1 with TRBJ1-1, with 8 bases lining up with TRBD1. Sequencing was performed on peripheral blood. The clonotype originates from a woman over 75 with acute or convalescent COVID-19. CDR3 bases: TGCGCCAGCAGCTTCGGACAGGGAGGGAGGACCGGCACTGAAGCTTTCTTT. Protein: CASSFGQGGRTGTEAFF. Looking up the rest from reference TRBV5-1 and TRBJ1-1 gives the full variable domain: KAGVTQTPRYLIKTRGQQVTLSCSPISGHRSVSWYQQTPGQGLQFLFEYFSETQRNKGNFPGRFSGRQFSNSRSEMNVSTLELGDSALYLCASSFGQGGRTGTEAFFGQGTRLTVV.